This T cell receptor beta chain was profiled in a study of long-term antiretroviral therapy in people with HIV. The CDR3 length is 11 residues. Per the germline V gene, CDR1 is SNHLY and CDR2 is FYNNEI. Trimming took 8 bases from V and 2 from J, leaving 4 bases between them. The run of the v3.0 immunoSEQ assay was at survey level. Generated by immunoSEQ multiplex PCR, the TCRdb table keeps only in-frame clones and is missing some. The sample lists some 16,000 clones; 77% were seen once. As to this clone: The antigen remains undetermined.

Findings and caveats of the study: Someone took the blood between about 2004 and 2017, maybe while older ART regimens were in use.

The genes are TRBV2 and TRBJ1-5; no definite D call. The sequence derives from a man aged 30 to 45 with HIV. This material consisted of unsorted PBMCs, taken around 2.2 years before starting antiretroviral therapy. CDR3 DNA: TGTGCCAGCGGAGGCAATCAGCCCCAGCATTTT. Encoded protein: CASGGNQPQHF.